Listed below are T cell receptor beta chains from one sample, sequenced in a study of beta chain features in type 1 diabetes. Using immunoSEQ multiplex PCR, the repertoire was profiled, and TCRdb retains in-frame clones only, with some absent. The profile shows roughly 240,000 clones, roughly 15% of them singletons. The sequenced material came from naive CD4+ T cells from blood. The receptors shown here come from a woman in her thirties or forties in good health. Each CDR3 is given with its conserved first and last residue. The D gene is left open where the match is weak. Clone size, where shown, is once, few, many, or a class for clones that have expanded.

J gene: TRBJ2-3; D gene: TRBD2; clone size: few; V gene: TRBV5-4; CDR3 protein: CASSLRLAGVVTDTQYF; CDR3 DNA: TGTGCCAGCAGCTTACGACTAGCGGGGGTGGTCACAGATACGCAGTATTTT
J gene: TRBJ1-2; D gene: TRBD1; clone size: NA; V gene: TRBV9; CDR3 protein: CASSDTGGNGYTF; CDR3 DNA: TGTGCCAGCAGCGACACAGGGGGCAATGGCTACACCTTC
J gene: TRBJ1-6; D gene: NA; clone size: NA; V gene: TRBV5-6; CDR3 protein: CASSDTGLTNSPLHF; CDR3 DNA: TGTGCCAGCAGCGACACGGGACTCACGAATTCACCCCTCCACTTT
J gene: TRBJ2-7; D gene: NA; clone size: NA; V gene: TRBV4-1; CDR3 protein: CASSQVLQESLYEQYF; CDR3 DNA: TGCGCCAGCAGCCAAGTCCTACAGGAGAGCCTCTACGAGCAGTACTTC
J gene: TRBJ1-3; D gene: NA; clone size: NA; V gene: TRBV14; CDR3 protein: CASSQASSGNTIYF; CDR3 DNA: TGTGCCAGCAGCCAAGCTTCCTCTGGAAACACCATATATTTT
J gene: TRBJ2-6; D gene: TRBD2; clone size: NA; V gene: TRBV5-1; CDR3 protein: CASSLGLAGAGSGANVLTF; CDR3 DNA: TGCGCCAGCAGCTTGGGGCTAGCGGGGGCAGGTTCTGGGGCCAACGTCCTGACTTTC
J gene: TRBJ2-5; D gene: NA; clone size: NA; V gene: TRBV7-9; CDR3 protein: CASSSLGGPETQYF; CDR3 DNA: TGTGCCAGCAGCTCCTTGGGGGGGCCAGAGACCCAGTACTTC
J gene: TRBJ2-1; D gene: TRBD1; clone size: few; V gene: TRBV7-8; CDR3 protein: CASSSQGVWQFF; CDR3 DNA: TGTGCCAGCAGCTCCCAGGGGGTCTGGCAGTTCTTC
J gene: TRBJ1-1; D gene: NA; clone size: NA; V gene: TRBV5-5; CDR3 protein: CASSSDRSRGAFF; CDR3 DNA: TGTGCCAGCAGCTCCGACAGGTCCAGGGGAGCTTTCTTT
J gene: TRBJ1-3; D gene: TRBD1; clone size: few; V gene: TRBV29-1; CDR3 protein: CSASQGAWGNTIYF; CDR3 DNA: TGCAGCGCCTCACAGGGGGCGTGGGGAAACACCATATATTTT
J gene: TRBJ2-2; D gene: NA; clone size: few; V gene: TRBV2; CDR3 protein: CASSGSGRSTGELFF; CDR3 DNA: TGTGCCAGCAGTGGTTCAGGGCGCAGCACCGGGGAGCTGTTTTTT